One and the same sample provided the 32 T cell receptor beta chains below, sequenced in a study of blood T cell repertoires in COVID-19. Generated by immunoSEQ multiplex PCR, the TCRdb table keeps only in-frame clones and is missing some. The sample holds hundreds of thousands of clones, roughly 90% seen once. Sample: peripheral blood. Receptor source: a woman between 65 and 79 years old with COVID-19, enrolled during active disease.

The gene calls are TRBV19 and TRBJ1-2; 10 bases align to TRBD1. Germline V CDR1 and CDR2: LNHDA, SQIVND (reference sequence). This CDR3 is built from 14 residues. V lost 6 bases, J lost 4 bases, and 5 bases stayed unmatched. The CDR3 is CASRDRGEPYGYTF. The CDR3 nucleotides read TGTGCCAGTAGGGACAGGGGGGAACCCTATGGCTACACCTTC. The full variable domain, in which reference TRBV19 and TRBJ1-2 provide the parts outside the CDR3, is DGGITQSPKYLFRKEGQNVTLSCEQNLNHDAMYWYRQDPGQGLRLIYYSQIVNDFQKGDIAEGYSVSREKKESFPLTVTSAQKNPTAFYLCASRDRGEPYGYTFGSGTRLTVV.

The gene calls are TRBV4-3 and TRBJ1-3; unclear D gene. This CDR3 has 13 amino acids. Between the trimmed V and J ends, which lost 4 bases and 0 bases, there was a span of 4 bases. Per the germline V gene, CDR1 is LGHNA and CDR2 is YSLEER. Here the CDR3 DNA reads TGCGCCAGCAGCCCAGGCTCTGGAAACACCATATATTTT. This encodes CASSPGSGNTIYF.

The gene calls are TRBV10-2 and TRBJ1-1; TRBD1 matches 7 bases. The length of the CDR3 is 13 residues. Germline V CDR1 and CDR2: WSHSY, SAAADI. The J segment lost 7 bases and the V segment lost 7 bases, leaving 9 bases of the junction unmatched. DNA of the CDR3: TGCGCCAGCACCCCGGGACAGAGACTTGAAGCTTTCTTT. Protein: CASTPGQRLEAFF.

The chain joins TRBV6-1 to TRBJ1-1, with D unclear. Germline values: CDR1 MNHNS, CDR2 SASEGT. The CDR3 is made up of 16 amino acids. V was cut by 2 bases and J by 3 bases, with 16 bases left in between. CDR3 DNA sequence: TGTGCCAGCAGTGAAAGGCCAGGCAATGTGGACACTGAAGCTTTCTTT. It translates to CASSERPGNVDTEAFF.

The J gene is TRBJ2-7, the V gene TRBV30; possible D gene TRBD1, 6 bases. The CDR3 sequence is 15 residues long. V gave up 0 bases and J gave up 2 bases, with 14 bases separating them. Germline V gives CDR1 GTSNPN, CDR2 SVGIG (reference sequence). For the CDR3, the DNA is TGTGCCTGGAGTGTCGGTGGGGGCCTCACCTACGAGCAGTACTTC. Protein sequence: CAWSVGGGLTYEQYF. The whole variable domain, filled in from reference TRBV30 and TRBJ2-7, reads SQTIHQWPATLVQPVGSPLSLECTVEGTSNPNLYWYRQAAGRGLQLLFYSVGIGQISSEVPQNLSASRPQDRQFILSSKKLLLSDSGFYLCAWSVGGGLTYEQYFGPGTRLTVT.

The chain uses TRBV5-6 and TRBJ1-5; weak D call: TRBD1 (6 bases). CDR1 is SGHDT, CDR2 YYEEEE, per germline. V was shortened by 1 base and J by 4 bases, with 6 bases between the two germline ends. The CDR3 is 13 residues long. The CDR3 here is CASSLTGNQPQHF. The CDR3, as DNA: TGTGCCAGCAGCTTGACAGGGAATCAGCCCCAGCATTTT.

This chain uses TRBV4-3 with TRBJ1-3; D gene unclear. V was shortened by 2 bases and J by 0 bases, with 5 bases between the two germline ends. Germline V gene lookup returns CDR1 LGHNA and CDR2 YSLEER. The CDR3 runs to 14 residues. CDR3 protein: CASSQRGSGNTIYF. CDR3 nucleotide sequence: TGCGCCAGCAGCCAACGGGGCTCTGGAAACACCATATATTTT.

The chain has TRBV5-4 and TRBJ2-3; possible D gene TRBD1, 6 bases. Germline V gene sequence: CDR1 SGHNT, CDR2 YYREEE (reference sequence). The CDR3 extends over 16 amino acids. The V end was cut by 4 bases, the J end by 3 bases, with 18 bases between. CDR3 region: CASSLGAGARTDTQYF. CDR3 sequence (DNA): TGTGCCAGCAGCCTGGGGGCTGGGGCTAGGACAGATACGCAGTATTTT.

The CDR3 region is CASTADRVEGGYTF. The CDR3 coding sequence is TGTGCCAGTACCGCGGACAGGGTAGAGGGAGGCTACACCTTC. The chain recombines TRBV19 with TRBJ1-2; TRBD1 aligns across 8 bases. After removal of 7 bases from V and 8 bases from J, the junction contained 12 bases not matched to a gene. Germline CDR1 LNHDA, CDR2 SQIVND (reference sequence). This CDR3 is 14 amino acids long. The full variable domain, with the rest looked up from reference TRBV19 and TRBJ1-2, is DGGITQSPKYLFRKEGQNVTLSCEQNLNHDAMYWYRQDPGQGLRLIYYSQIVNDFQKGDIAEGYSVSREKKESFPLTVTSAQKNPTAFYLCASTADRVEGGYTFGSGTRLTVV.

The chain combines TRBV30 with TRBJ2-7, with 8 bases that match TRBD1. The J segment lost 5 bases and the V segment lost 4 bases, leaving 7 bases of the junction unmatched. This CDR3 is 13 amino acids long. CDR1 and CDR2 from the germline V gene are GTSNPN and SVGIG (reference sequence). CDR3 in amino acids: CAWNLRGLNEQYF. The DNA for the CDR3 is TGTGCCTGGAACCTCAGGGGGCTCAACGAGCAGTACTTC. The whole variable domain, filled in from reference TRBV30 and TRBJ2-7, reads SQTIHQWPATLVQPVGSPLSLECTVEGTSNPNLYWYRQAAGRGLQLLFYSVGIGQISSEVPQNLSASRPQDRQFILSSKKLLLSDSGFYLCAWNLRGLNEQYFGPGTRLTVT.

The chain has TRBV7-9 and TRBJ1-3, with D possibly being TRBD1 (5 bases). Germline V gene data show CDR1 as SEHNR and CDR2 as FQNEAQ (reference sequence). The length of the CDR3 is 15 residues. Deletions cut 0 bases from V and 2 bases from J, with 8 bases between. The DNA of the CDR3 is TGTGCCAGCAGCTTAGCGCGGGGGACTGGAAACACCATATATTTT. Its translation is CASSLARGTGNTIYF.

The chain uses TRBV9 and TRBJ2-3; weak D call: TRBD2 (5 bases). CDR1 and CDR2 (germline): SGDLS, YYNGEE. V was shortened by 4 bases and J by 1 base, with 13 bases between the two germline ends. This CDR3 region has 15 residues. The CDR3 nucleotides read TGTGCCAGCAGCTCCGCGGGTACGCGCACAGATACGCAGTATTTT. Protein: CASSSAGTRTDTQYF.

The V gene is TRBV5-1, the J gene TRBJ2-7, with TRBD2 identical over 10 bases. With V trimmed by 1 base and J by 0 bases, 4 bases remained unmatched. Germline V lookup: CDR1 SGHRS, CDR2 YFSETQ. The CDR3 has 16 amino acids. In nucleotides, the CDR3 is TGCGCCAGCAGCTTGCCTAGCGGGGGAAGCTCCTACGAGCAGTACTTC. Protein: CASSLPSGGSSYEQYF.

CDR3 residues: CASSSRDISTGELFF. The DNA of the CDR3 is TGTGCCAGCAGCTCCCGGGACATCAGCACCGGGGAGCTGTTTTTT. V gene TRBV11-2 combines with J gene TRBJ2-2; D possibly corresponds to TRBD1 (6 bases). From germline, CDR1 is SGHAT and CDR2 FQNNGV. The CDR3 covers 15 residues. Deletions cut 4 bases from V and 4 bases from J, with 13 bases between.

The chain recombines TRBV29-1 with TRBJ1-1; maybe TRBD1 (6 bases). V was pared by 4 bases and J by 3 bases, with 18 bases between. There are 15 residues in the CDR3. Germline values: CDR1 SQVTM, CDR2 ANQGSEA. Here the CDR3 DNA reads TGCAGCGTTGCTGGACAGCGTAAGACATACACTGAAGCTTTCTTT. This sequence encodes CSVAGQRKTYTEAFF. Complete variable domain (other parts from reference TRBV29-1 and TRBJ1-1): SAVISQKPSRDICQRGTSLTIQCQVDSQVTMMFWYRQQPGQSLTLIATANQGSEATYESGFVIDKFPISRPNLTFSTLTVSNMSPEDSSIYLCSVAGQRKTYTEAFFGQGTRLTVV.

This sequence joins TRBV4-3 and TRBJ1-2; D gene ambiguous. The CDR3 loop spans 13 amino acids. CDR1 LGHNA and CDR2 YSLEER come from the germline V gene. V was clipped by 4 bases and J by 10 bases, with 16 bases between them. This CDR3 is CASSPGQVPDYTF. CDR3 nucleotide sequence: TGCGCCAGCAGCCCTGGGCAGGTCCCTGACTACACCTTC.

This rearrangement joins TRBV10-3 to TRBJ1-5; D perhaps matches TRBD1 (5 bases). From germline, CDR1 is ENHRY and CDR2 SYGVKD. Trimming took off 3 bases at V and 5 bases at J, with 14 bases between the two ends. This CDR3 is 15 amino acids long. The chain's CDR3 is CAISDPGLKDQPQHF. In nucleotides, the CDR3 is TGTGCCATCAGTGACCCGGGACTCAAGGATCAGCCCCAGCATTTT.

This clone is a singleton in its sample. V usage is TRBV9 and J usage is TRBJ2-7; TRBD2 matches at 10 bases. V dropped 4 bases and J dropped 4; count of bases not matched to a gene: 11. The CDR3 totals 16 residues. Germline assignment: CDR1 SGDLS and CDR2 YYNGEE. The CDR3 protein is CASSPLGTSAFYEQYF. The CDR3 DNA reads as TGTGCCAGCAGCCCTCTAGGGACTAGCGCCTTTTACGAGCAGTACTTC.

V is TRBV5-1 and J is TRBJ1-2; 7 nucleotides align to TRBD1. With V trimmed by 0 bases and J by 0 bases, 8 bases remained unmatched. Germline assignment: CDR1 SGHRS and CDR2 YFSETQ. This CDR3 has 17 amino acids. CDR3 DNA sequence: TGCGCCAGCAGCTTGGAGGGACAGATTCGAGCTAACTATGGCTACACCTTC. This codes for CASSLEGQIRANYGYTF.

This clone turned up a few times. The V call is TRBV7-9, the J call TRBJ1-1; D perhaps matches TRBD1 (5 bases). This CDR3 region has 16 residues. Between the trimmed V and J ends, which lost 5 bases and 3 bases, there was a span of 19 bases. Germline values: CDR1 SEHNR, CDR2 FQNEAQ (reference sequence). The CDR3 region is CASSTPVSSGDTEAFF. The CDR3 nucleotides read TGTGCCAGCAGCACACCGGTATCGTCGGGGGACACTGAAGCTTTCTTT.

The rearrangement links TRBV7-7 to TRBJ2-1, with TRBD2 identical over 15 bases. Trimming took 5 bases from V and 1 from J; bases not matched to a gene: 6. CDR3 size: 18 residues. Germline V gives CDR1 SSHAT, CDR2 FNYEAQ (reference sequence). The CDR3 loop is CASSRTSGGAGSYNEQFF. The CDR3 DNA reads as TGTGCCAGCAGCCGGACTAGCGGGGGGGCAGGGTCCTACAATGAGCAGTTCTTC.

The chain uses TRBV12-3 or TRBV12-4 and TRBJ1-5; D is unresolved. V was cut by 3 bases and J by 10 bases, with 10 bases left in between. The CDR3 sequence is 12 residues long. DNA of the CDR3: TGTGCCAGCAGTTTGACAAGGTTACCCCAGCATTTT. Translation: CASSLTRLPQHF.

V and J are TRBV3-1 (or the pseudogene TRBV3-2) and TRBJ2-2; D unresolved. CDR1 is LGHDT and CDR2 is YNNKEL in the germline V gene (reference sequence). The V gene lost 4 bases and the J gene lost 4 bases, with 7 bases spanning the gap. The CDR3 consists of 13 residues. Here the CDR3 DNA reads TGTGCCAGCAGCCCCCAACTCACCGGGGAGCTGTTTTTT. Its protein product is CASSPQLTGELFF.

The J gene is TRBJ1-5, the V gene TRBV27; no clear D gene. The CDR3 length is 14 residues. Germline V gene data show CDR1 as MNHEY and CDR2 as SMNVEV (reference sequence). V was shortened by 3 bases and J by 4 bases, with 10 bases between the two germline ends. Here the CDR3 DNA reads TGTGCCAGCAGTTTCTCACAAACGAATCAGCCCCAGCATTTT. Translation gives CASSFSQTNQPQHF.

This chain joins TRBV9 and TRBJ1-2; no definite D call. This CDR3 contains 13 residues. Trimming removed 0 bases from V and 7 bases from J, with 10 bases in between. Per the germline V gene, CDR1 is SGDLS and CDR2 is YYNGEE. Here the CDR3 DNA reads TGTGCCAGCAGCGTAGGTCAGGCGGGTGGCTACACCTTC. Its protein product is CASSVGQAGGYTF.

This clone was observed at least ten times. V is TRBV24-1 and J is TRBJ2-7, with a weak D call TRBD2 (5 bases). Germline CDR1 is KGHDR and CDR2 is SFDVKD. The CDR3 runs 12 residues. Trimming cost V 8 bases and J 6 bases, with 13 bases left between them. The CDR3 loop is CATTPPSGEQYF. The CDR3 DNA sequence: TGTGCCACCACCCCCCCCAGCGGCGAGCAGTACTTC.

V usage is TRBV9 and J usage is TRBJ1-5; D may be TRBD1 (5 bases). Trimming took 0 bases from V and 4 from J, leaving 14 bases between them. This CDR3 has 16 amino acids. Germline CDR1 is SGDLS and CDR2 is YYNGEE. The CDR3 DNA sequence: TGTGCCAGCAGCGTAGGTGACAGTTGGGCGAATCAGCCCCAGCATTTT. It encodes CASSVGDSWANQPQHF.

This chain links TRBV5-4 with TRBJ1-2; 8 bases are a match to TRBD1. V lost 0 bases to trimming and J lost 4 bases; unmatched junction nucleotides: 2. The CDR3 covers 14 residues. Germline V gene lookup returns CDR1 SGHNT and CDR2 YYREEE (reference sequence). CDR3 DNA: TGTGCCAGCAGCTTGGTGGGGACAGGCTATGGCTACACCTTC. Its protein is CASSLVGTGYGYTF. Variable domain in full (rest from reference TRBV5-4 and TRBJ1-2): ETGVTQSPTHLIKTRGQQVTLRCSSQSGHNTVSWYQQALGQGPQFIFQYYREEENGRGNFPPRFSGLQFPNYSSELNVNALELDDSALYLCASSLVGTGYGYTFGSGTRLTVV.

The rearrangement links TRBV7-9 to TRBJ1-3, with a weak D call TRBD1 (5 bases). Trimming took 8 bases from V and 0 from J, leaving 14 bases between them. CDR3 length: 15 residues. Germline V gene data show CDR1 as SEHNR and CDR2 as FQNEAQ (reference sequence). The DNA of the CDR3 is TGTGCCAGCCGACTCGGGGGGAACTCTGGAAACACCATATATTTT. Its protein product is CASRLGGNSGNTIYF.

J is TRBJ2-1 and V is TRBV7-2; D perhaps matches TRBD1 (5 bases). Germline values: CDR1 SGHTA, CDR2 FQGNSA. Trimming cost V 0 bases and J 5 bases, with 11 bases left between them. The CDR3 spans 15 residues. The CDR3 bases are TGTGCCAGCAGCTTAGCGGATACAGGCCACAATGAGCAGTTCTTC. It specifies CASSLADTGHNEQFF. Full variable domain (rest looked up from reference TRBV7-2 and TRBJ2-1): GAGVSQSPSNKVTEKGKDVELRCDPISGHTALYWYRQSLGQGLEFLIYFQGNSAPDKSGLPSDRFSAERTGGSVSTLTIQRTQQEDSAVYLCASSLADTGHNEQFFGPGTRLTVL.

This sequence joins TRBV19 and TRBJ2-4, with TRBD1 as a possible D gene (6 bases). Germline V CDR1 and CDR2: LNHDA, SQIVND (reference sequence). V dropped 3 bases and J dropped 0 bases, with 12 bases sitting between them. The CDR3 spans 16 residues. CDR3 region: CASSIQGRGAKNIQYF. CDR3 nucleotides: TGTGCCAGTAGTATTCAGGGGCGTGGAGCCAAAAACATTCAGTACTTC.

CDR3 in amino acids: CASSPREDAYEQYF. The CDR3 bases are TGTGCCAGCAGCCCAAGGGAGGATGCCTACGAGCAGTACTTC. The genes are TRBV9 and TRBJ2-7, with a weak D call TRBD2 (6 bases). Germline V CDR1 and CDR2: SGDLS, YYNGEE. Between the trimmed V and J ends, which lost 4 bases and 2 bases, there was a span of 13 bases. The CDR3 is made up of 14 amino acids.